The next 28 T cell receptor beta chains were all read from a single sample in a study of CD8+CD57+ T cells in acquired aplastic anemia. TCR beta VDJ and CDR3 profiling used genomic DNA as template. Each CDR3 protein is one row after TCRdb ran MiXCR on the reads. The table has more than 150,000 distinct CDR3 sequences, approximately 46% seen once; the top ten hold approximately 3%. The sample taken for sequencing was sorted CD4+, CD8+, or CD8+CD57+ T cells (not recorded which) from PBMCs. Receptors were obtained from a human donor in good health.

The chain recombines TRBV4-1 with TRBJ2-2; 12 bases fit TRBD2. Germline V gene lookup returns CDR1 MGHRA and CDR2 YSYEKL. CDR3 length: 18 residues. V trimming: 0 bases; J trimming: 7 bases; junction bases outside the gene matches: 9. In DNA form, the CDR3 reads TGCGCCAGCAGCCAAGATGGCGGACTAGCGGGGACCAACGGGGAGCTGTTTTTT. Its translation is CASSQDGGLAGTNGELFF.

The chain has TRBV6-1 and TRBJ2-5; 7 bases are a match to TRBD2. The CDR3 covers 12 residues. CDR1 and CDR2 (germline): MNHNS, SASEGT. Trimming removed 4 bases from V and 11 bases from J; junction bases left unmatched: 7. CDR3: CASSGARTSQYF. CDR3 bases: TGTGCCAGCAGTGGCGCTCGGACTAGTCAGTACTTC.

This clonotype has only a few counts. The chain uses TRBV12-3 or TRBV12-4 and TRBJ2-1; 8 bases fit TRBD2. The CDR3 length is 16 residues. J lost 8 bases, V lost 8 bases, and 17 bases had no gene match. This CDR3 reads CASAPRVSGSGDEQFF. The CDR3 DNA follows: TGTGCCAGCGCCCCTAGGGTGAGCGGGAGCGGGGATGAGCAGTTCTTC.

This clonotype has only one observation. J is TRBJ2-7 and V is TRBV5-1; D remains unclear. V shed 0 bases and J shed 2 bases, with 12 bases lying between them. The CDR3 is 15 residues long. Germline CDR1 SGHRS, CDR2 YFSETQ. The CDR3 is CASSLEAVVTYEQYF. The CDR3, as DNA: TGCGCCAGCAGCTTGGAGGCAGTTGTGACCTACGAGCAGTACTTC.

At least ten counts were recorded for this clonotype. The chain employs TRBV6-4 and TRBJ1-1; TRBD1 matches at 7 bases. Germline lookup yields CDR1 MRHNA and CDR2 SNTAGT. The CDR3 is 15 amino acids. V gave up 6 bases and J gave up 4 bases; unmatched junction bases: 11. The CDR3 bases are TGTGCCAGCAGGACGGAAGGGGGCTTGGGCACTGAAGCTTTCTTT. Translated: CASRTEGGLGTEAFF.

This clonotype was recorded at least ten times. In nucleotides, the CDR3 is TGTGCCAGCAGCCAAGAACAGAGTAGGACTGAAGCTTTCTTT. It is translated as CASSQEQSRTEAFF. The chain uses TRBV4-2 and TRBJ1-1; D ambiguous. The germline CDR1 and CDR2 sequences are LGHNA and YNFKEQ. This CDR3 contains 14 residues. Trimming left V 0 bases short and J 5 bases short, with 10 bases between.

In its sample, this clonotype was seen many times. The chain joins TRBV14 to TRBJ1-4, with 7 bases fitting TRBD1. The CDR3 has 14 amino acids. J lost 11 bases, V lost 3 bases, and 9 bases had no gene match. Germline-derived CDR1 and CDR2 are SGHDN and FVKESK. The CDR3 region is CASSHLQGRQKLFF. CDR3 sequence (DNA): TGTGCCAGCAGCCACTTACAGGGGAGGCAGAAACTGTTTTTT.

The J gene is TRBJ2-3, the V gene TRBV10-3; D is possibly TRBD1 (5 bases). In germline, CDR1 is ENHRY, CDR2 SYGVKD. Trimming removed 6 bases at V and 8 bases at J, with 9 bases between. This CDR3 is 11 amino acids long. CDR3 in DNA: TGTGCCATCAGCTCAAGGGGTACGCAGTATTTT. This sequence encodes CAISSRGTQYF.

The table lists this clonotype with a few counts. The CDR3 DNA is TGTGCCACCAGTGATACCCGACAGTCCCGGTTTGGTACGCAGTATTTT. This encodes CATSDTRQSRFGTQYF. This chain links TRBV24-1 with TRBJ2-3; a possible D gene is TRBD1 (5 bases). The V end was cut by 3 bases, the J end by 8 bases, with 20 bases between. CDR3 length: 16 residues. Germline V CDR1 and CDR2: KGHDR, SFDVKD.

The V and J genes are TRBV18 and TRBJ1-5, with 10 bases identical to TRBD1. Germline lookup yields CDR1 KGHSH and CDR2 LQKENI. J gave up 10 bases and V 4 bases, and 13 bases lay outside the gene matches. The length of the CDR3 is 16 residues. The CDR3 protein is CASSLTGTGAPSPQHF. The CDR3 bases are TGTGCCAGCTCACTTACCGGGACAGGGGCCCCCAGTCCCCAGCATTTT.

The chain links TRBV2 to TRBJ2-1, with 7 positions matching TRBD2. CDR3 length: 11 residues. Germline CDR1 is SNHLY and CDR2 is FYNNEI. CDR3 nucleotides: TGTGCAAGCGGGGTCTACAATGAGCAGTTCTTC. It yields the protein CASGVYNEQFF. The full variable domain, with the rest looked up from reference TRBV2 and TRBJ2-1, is EPEVTQTPSHQVTQMGQEVILRCVPISNHLYFYWYRQILGQKVEFLVSFYNNEISEKSEIFDDQFSVERPDGSNFTLKIRSTKLEDSAMYFCASGVYNEQFFGPGTRLTVL.

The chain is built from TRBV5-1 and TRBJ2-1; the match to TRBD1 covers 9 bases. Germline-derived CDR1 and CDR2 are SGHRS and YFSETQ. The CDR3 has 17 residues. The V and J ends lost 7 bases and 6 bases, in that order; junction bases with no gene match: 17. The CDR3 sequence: CASAGDRGFNSGNEQFF. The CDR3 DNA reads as TGCGCCAGCGCTGGCGACAGGGGGTTTAACTCAGGCAATGAGCAGTTCTTC. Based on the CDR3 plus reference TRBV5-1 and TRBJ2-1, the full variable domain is KAGVTQTPRYLIKTRGQQVTLSCSPISGHRSVSWYQQTPGQGLQFLFEYFSETQRNKGNFPGRFSGRQFSNSRSEMNVSTLELGDSALYLCASAGDRGFNSGNEQFFGPGTRLTVL.

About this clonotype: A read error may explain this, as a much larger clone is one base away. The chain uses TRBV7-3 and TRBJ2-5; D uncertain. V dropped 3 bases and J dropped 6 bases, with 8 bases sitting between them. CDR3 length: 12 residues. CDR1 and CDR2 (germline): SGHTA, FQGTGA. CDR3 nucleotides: TGTGCCAGCAGCTTGGATAGGCAGACCCAGTACTTC. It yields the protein CASSLDRQTQYF.

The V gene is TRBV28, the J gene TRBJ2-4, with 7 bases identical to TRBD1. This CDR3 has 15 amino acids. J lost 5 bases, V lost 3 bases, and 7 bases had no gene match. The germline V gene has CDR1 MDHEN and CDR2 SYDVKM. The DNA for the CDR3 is TGTGCCAGCAGTTTCCGCTGGGACAGCCAAAACATTCAGTACTTC. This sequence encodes CASSFRWDSQNIQYF.

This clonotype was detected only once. The CDR3 DNA follows: TGTGCCAGCAGCCTCGGGACTAGCGGGATCGGAGATACGCAGTATTTT. Amino acids: CASSLGTSGIGDTQYF. This chain uses TRBV4-2 with TRBJ2-3; 13 positions match TRBD2. From germline, CDR1 is LGHNA and CDR2 YNFKEQ. The CDR3 is made up of 16 amino acids. Trimming took 4 bases from V and 5 from J; bases not matched to a gene: 6.

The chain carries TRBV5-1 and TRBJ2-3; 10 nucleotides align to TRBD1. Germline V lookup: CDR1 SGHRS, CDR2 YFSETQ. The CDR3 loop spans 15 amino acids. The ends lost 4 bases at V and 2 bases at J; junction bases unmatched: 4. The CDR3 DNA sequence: TGCGCCAGCAGCCGGGACAGGGGTTCCACAGATACGCAGTATTTT. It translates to CASSRDRGSTDTQYF.

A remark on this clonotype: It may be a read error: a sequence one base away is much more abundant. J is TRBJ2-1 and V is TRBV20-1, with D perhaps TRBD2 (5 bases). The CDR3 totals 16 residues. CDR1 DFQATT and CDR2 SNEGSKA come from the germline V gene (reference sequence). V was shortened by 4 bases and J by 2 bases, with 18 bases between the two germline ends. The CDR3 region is CSAIPRQGSPYNEQFF. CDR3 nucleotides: TGCAGTGCTATTCCCCGGCAAGGGAGCCCCTACAATGAGCAGTTCTTC.

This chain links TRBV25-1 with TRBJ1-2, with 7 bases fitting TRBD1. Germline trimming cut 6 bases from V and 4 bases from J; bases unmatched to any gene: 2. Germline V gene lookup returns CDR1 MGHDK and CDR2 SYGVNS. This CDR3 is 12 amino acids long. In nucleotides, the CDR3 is TGTGCCAGCAGCGGGACAGTCTATGGCTACACCTTC. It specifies CASSGTVYGYTF.

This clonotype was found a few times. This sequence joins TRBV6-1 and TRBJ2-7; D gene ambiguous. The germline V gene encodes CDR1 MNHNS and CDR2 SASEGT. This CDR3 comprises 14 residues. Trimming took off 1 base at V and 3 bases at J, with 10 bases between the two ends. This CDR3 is CASSEGRSYYEQYF. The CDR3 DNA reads TGTGCCAGCAGTGAAGGCAGGTCGTACTACGAGCAGTACTTC.

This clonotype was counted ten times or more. The CDR3 spells CASSGYPGLAGSLSGANVLTF. CDR3 sequence (DNA): TGTGCCAGCAGTGGGTACCCCGGCCTAGCGGGTTCCCTCTCTGGGGCCAACGTCCTGACTTTC. The chain recombines TRBV2 with TRBJ2-6; 8 nucleotides align to TRBD2. The CDR3 is 21 amino acids. Germline CDR1 reads SNHLY; CDR2 reads FYNNEI. J gave up 0 bases and V 4 bases, and 17 bases lay outside the gene matches.

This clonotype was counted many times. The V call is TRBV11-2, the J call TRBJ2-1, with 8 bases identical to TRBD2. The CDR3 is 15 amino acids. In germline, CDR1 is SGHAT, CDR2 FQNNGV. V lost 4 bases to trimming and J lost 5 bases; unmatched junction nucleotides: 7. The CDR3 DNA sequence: TGTGCCAGCAGCTCCACCAGACTAGCGAACAATGAGCAGTTCTTC. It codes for CASSSTRLANNEQFF. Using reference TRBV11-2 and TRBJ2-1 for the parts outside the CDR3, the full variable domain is EAGVAQSPRYKIIEKRQSVAFWCNPISGHATLYWYQQILGQGPKLLIQFQNNGVVDDSQLPKDRFSAERLKGVDSTLKIQPAKLEDSAVYLCASSSTRLANNEQFFGPGTRLTVL.

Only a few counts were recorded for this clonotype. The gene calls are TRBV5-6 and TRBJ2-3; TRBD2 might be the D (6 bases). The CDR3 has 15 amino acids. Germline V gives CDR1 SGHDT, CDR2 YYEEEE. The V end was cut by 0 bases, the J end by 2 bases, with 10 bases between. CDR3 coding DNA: TGTGCCAGCAGCTTGGTCCCGGGGGTCACAGATACGCAGTATTTT. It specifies CASSLVPGVTDTQYF. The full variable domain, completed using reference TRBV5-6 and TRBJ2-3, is DAGVTQSPTHLIKTRGQQVTLRCSPKSGHDTVSWYQQALGQGPQFIFQYYEEEERQRGNFPDRFSGHQFPNYSSELNVNALLLGDSALYLCASSLVPGVTDTQYFGPGTRLTVL.

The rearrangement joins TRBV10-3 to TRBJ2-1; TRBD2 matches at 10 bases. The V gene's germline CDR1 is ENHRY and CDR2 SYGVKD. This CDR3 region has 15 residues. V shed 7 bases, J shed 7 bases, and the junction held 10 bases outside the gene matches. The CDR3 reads CAITDPALAGNEQFF. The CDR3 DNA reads TGTGCCATCACGGACCCAGCACTAGCGGGAAATGAGCAGTTCTTC.

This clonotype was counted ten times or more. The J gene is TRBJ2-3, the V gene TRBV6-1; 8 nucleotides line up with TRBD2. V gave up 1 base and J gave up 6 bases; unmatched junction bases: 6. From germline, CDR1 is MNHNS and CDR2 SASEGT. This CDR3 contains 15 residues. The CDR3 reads CASSEVLAGTDTQYF. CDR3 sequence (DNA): TGTGCCAGCAGTGAAGTCTTAGCGGGAACGGATACGCAGTATTTT.

The CDR3 sequence is CASSEFEDLNTGELFF. CDR3 nucleotide sequence: TGTGCCAGCAGTGAATTTGAGGATTTGAACACCGGGGAGCTGTTTTTT. V and J are TRBV25-1 and TRBJ2-2; D unresolved. The germline V gene encodes CDR1 MGHDK and CDR2 SYGVNS. Trimming shortened V by 1 base and J by 1 base, and 10 bases separated the two germline ends. The CDR3 spans 16 residues.

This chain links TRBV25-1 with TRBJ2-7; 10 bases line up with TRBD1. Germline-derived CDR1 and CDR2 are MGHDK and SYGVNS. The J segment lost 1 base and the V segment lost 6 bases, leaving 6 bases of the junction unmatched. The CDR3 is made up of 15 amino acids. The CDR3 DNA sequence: TGTGCCAGCAGGGAGGGACAGGGGACTTCCTACGAGCAGTACTTC. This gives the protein CASREGQGTSYEQYF.

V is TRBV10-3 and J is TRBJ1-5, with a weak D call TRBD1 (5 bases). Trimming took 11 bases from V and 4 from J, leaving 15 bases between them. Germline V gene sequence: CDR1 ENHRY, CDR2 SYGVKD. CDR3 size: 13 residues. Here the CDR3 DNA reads TGTGCCTCGAAGGGGAGCCCGAATCAGCCCCAGCATTTT. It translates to CASKGSPNQPQHF.

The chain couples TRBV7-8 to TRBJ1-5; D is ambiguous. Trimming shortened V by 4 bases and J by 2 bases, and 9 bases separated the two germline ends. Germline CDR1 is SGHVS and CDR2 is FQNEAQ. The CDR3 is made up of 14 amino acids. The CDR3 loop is CASSYGAGNQPQHF. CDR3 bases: TGTGCCAGCAGCTACGGAGCGGGCAATCAGCCCCAGCATTTT.